The sample holds many counts of the clone carrying this T cell receptor (beta chain). No antigen is known for it. TCRdb reanalysed the reads using MiXCR and keeps one entry per CDR3 protein. Among roughly 200,000 distinct CDR3 sequences listed, 17% were seen once. The data derive from a study of T cell repertoires in cytomegalovirus infection. Study summary: CMV infection and matching HLA type were both indicated by public TCR beta signatures. General study results and limits: Dominating the ex vivo response were TCR beta clonotypes that were CMV-specific and HLA-C-restricted. Identification of carriers of CMV plus the relevant HLA was achieved through cumulative public TCR beta family frequency.

Trimming cost V 5 bases and J 6 bases; bases outside gene matches: 5. The CDR3 runs 14 residues. Germline V gene lookup returns CDR1 SEHNR and CDR2 FQNEAQ (reference sequence). This clonotype originated in a human donor in good health (CMV status not recorded). Some clones in this sample may be carry-over from other donors' samples. This chain connects TRBV7-9 to TRBJ1-4, with 8 bases fitting TRBD1. The material sequenced was CD8+ T cells from PBMCs. The CDR3 spells CASSPDRVDEKLFF. CDR3 in DNA: TGTGCCAGCAGCCCGGACAGGGTGGATGAAAAACTGTTTTTT. Combining the CDR3 with reference TRBV7-9 and TRBJ1-4 gives the whole variable domain DTGVSQNPRHKITKRGQNVTFRCDPISEHNRLYWYRQTLGQGPEFLTYFQNEAQLEKSRLLSDRFSAERPKGSFSTLEIQRTEQGDSAMYLCASSPDRVDEKLFFGSGTQLSVL.